This TCR beta chain was sequenced in a study of regulatory T cells in long-lasting Graves disease. General study points: The persistent group shared 2,500 or so public clonotypes, more than the 950 to 1,000 shared by new patients.

Time point denoted: persistent/refractory GD, antithyroid drugs over 5 years with positive TRAb. PBMCs provided the RNA from which the TCR library was made. The EDTA tubes were filled with about 10 milliliters of drawn peripheral blood. This clonotype has a handful of counts. Antigen unknown. V was pared by 0 bases and J by 5 bases, with 5 bases of the junction left unmatched. This CDR3 has 15 residues. Germline V gene lookup returns CDR1 KGHDR and CDR2 SFDVKD. Construction of TCR beta libraries relied on iRepertoire HTBI primers and on Arm-PCR targeting CDR3 regions. MiXCR, run by TCRdb on the multiplex PCR reads, gives a single entry per CDR3 protein. The sample has roughly 430,000 distinct CDR3 sequences; approximately 22% are singletons.

Sample: peripheral blood mononuclear cells (PBMCs), taken when the disease was refractory, from a patient treated with antithyroid drugs. The clonotype originates from a female donor with Graves disease. V is TRBV24-1 and J is TRBJ2-5; 7 bases agree with TRBD2. This chain's CDR3 is CATSDLGGGKETQYF. The CDR3 bases are TGTGCCACCAGTGATTTGGGGGGGGGAAAGGAGACCCAGTACTTC.